This record concerns one T cell receptor beta chain sequence. Its antigen is still unknown. This record belongs to a study of cytomegalovirus exposure and HLA in healthy donors. Study results and caveats: High sensitivity and specificity were reportedly achieved when the classifier diagnosed cytomegalovirus status. Associated with cytomegalovirus, according to the listing, were 150 to 200 TCR beta chains. One variant, a missense change in DCLRE1C, was linked in a later analysis to TCR beta V- and J-gene trimming. The number of N-insertions in an Asian-associated ancestry cluster was reportedly below the approximately 700-donor mean in a later analysis.

Primers: 60 Vbeta forward and 13 Jbeta reverse. Repertoires were generated with immunoSEQ multiplex PCR, while TCRdb's copy carries only in-frame clones and drops some. Of approximately 150,000 clones in the sample, 70% to 90% were seen once. CDR3 length equals 11 residues. V lost 3 bases and J 2 bases, leaving 4 bases between the germline ends. From germline, CDR1 is GTSNPN and CDR2 SVGIG (reference sequence). The chain is built from TRBV30 and TRBJ1-2; D is ambiguous. The specimen was PBMCs. The TCR comes from a girl between 5 and 17 years old in good health and CMV-seropositive. The CDR3: CAWRRNYGYTF. In nucleotides, the CDR3 is TGTGCCTGGAGACGGAACTATGGCTACACCTTC.